This T cell receptor beta chain emerged from a study of blood T cell repertoires in COVID-19. The length of the CDR3 is 15 residues. J gave up 4 bases and V 5 bases, and 8 bases lay outside the gene matches. Germline values: CDR1 MNHEY, CDR2 SMNVEV (reference sequence). Sequencing used immunoSEQ multiplex PCR; TCRdb keeps in-frame clones, though not all of them. The table lists about 94,000 clones, around 90% of them singletons. Source material: peripheral blood. The genes are TRBV27 and TRBJ1-2; 9 nucleotides agree with TRBD1. The sequence was obtained from an elderly woman with acute or convalescent COVID-19. CDR3 in DNA: TGTGCCAGCAGTCCCTTGGGACAGGGACCCTATGGCTACACCTTC. This gives the protein CASSPLGQGPYGYTF.